The following is a T cell receptor beta chain sequence with its context. These data are taken from a study of blood T cell repertoires in COVID-19. Study-wide context: The analysed material was cDNA or gDNA that came from T cells, B-cell-depleted T cells, or PBMCs.

Germline V CDR1 and CDR2: MNHEY, SVGAGI. The CDR3 runs 15 residues. V was shortened by 4 bases and J by 12 bases, with 22 bases between the two germline ends. How the authors handled the data: Counts of nucleated cells, estimated from reference gene primer amplification, were obtained. TCRdb's table, derived via immunoSEQ multiplex PCR, lists solely in-frame clones and lacks some. V, J and clone size reflect that table, while D and trimming were determined from the DNA. The top ten clones hold around a quarter of a sample with about 95,000 clones, approximately 84% of them seen once. Sequencing input: peripheral blood. The TCR sequence derives from a man aged 80 or over with active or convalescent COVID-19. The rearrangement joins TRBV6-5 to TRBJ2-1; TRBD1 might be the D (7 bases). CDR3 nucleotide sequence: TGTGCCAGCAGTTCCGGGGACAGTTCCTTGGGGGGGCAGTTCTTC. Translated: CASSSGDSSLGGQFF.